Listed below are T cell receptor beta chains from one sample, sequenced in a study of T cell responses to AZD1222 COVID-19 vaccine. TCRdb's copy holds only in-frame clones and misses some; the assay was immunoSEQ multiplex PCR. The repertoire consists of some 130,000 clones, with nearly 90% occurring once and the leading ten covering about 6%. Material: peripheral blood, obtained 28 days after the second AZD1222 dose. The receptors originated from an adult who received the AZD1222 COVID-19 vaccine. Each CDR3 is given with its conserved first and last residue. Each record gives: clone size, CDR3 length, D gene, V gene, J gene, CDR3 protein, CDR3 DNA. D genes are given only for firm matches. A row's size may be missing; if present it is once, few, many or a size class.

abundance: .; len: 14; d_gene: .; v_gene: TRBV5-1; j_gene: TRBJ1-2; CDR3aa: CASSLGGANYGYTF; CDR3nt: TGCGCCAGCAGCTTGGGGGGCGCGAACTATGGCTACACCTTC
abundance: once; len: 16; d_gene: TRBD1; v_gene: TRBV3-1/TRBV3-2; j_gene: TRBJ1-1; CDR3aa: CASSQGIGQGRPEAFF; CDR3nt: TGTGCCAGCAGCCAAGGGATCGGACAGGGCCGGCCCGAAGCTTTCTTT
abundance: .; len: 15; d_gene: .; v_gene: TRBV5-6; j_gene: TRBJ1-6; CDR3aa: CASSPDGSYNSPLHF; CDR3nt: TGTGCCAGCAGCCCTGACGGGAGCTACAATTCACCCCTCCACTTT
abundance: .; len: 11; d_gene: .; v_gene: TRBV15; j_gene: TRBJ2-7; CDR3aa: CATSLHYEQYF; CDR3nt: TGTGCCACCAGCTTACACTACGAGCAGTACTTC
abundance: .; len: 15; d_gene: .; v_gene: TRBV19; j_gene: TRBJ1-1; CDR3aa: CASSGGISFVGEAFF; CDR3nt: TGTGCCAGTAGTGGGGGGATCTCCTTCGTCGGTGAAGCTTTCTTT
abundance: .; len: 14; d_gene: .; v_gene: TRBV3-1/TRBV3-2; j_gene: TRBJ1-1; CDR3aa: CASSSGQPVTEAFF; CDR3nt: TGTGCCAGCAGCTCGGGACAACCTGTAACTGAAGCTTTCTTT
abundance: once; len: 14; d_gene: TRBD1; v_gene: TRBV7-9; j_gene: TRBJ1-4; CDR3aa: CASSLRQGNEKLFF; CDR3nt: TGTGCCAGCAGCTTGAGACAGGGTAATGAAAAACTGTTTTTT
abundance: once; len: 12; d_gene: .; v_gene: TRBV30; j_gene: TRBJ1-2; CDR3aa: CAWRKDSYGYTF; CDR3nt: TGTGCCTGGAGAAAGGACAGCTATGGCTACACCTTC
abundance: .; len: 13; d_gene: .; v_gene: TRBV4-2; j_gene: TRBJ2-7; CDR3aa: CASSPRSLAEQYF; CDR3nt: TGTGCCAGCAGCCCCCGGAGTCTTGCCGAGCAGTACTTC
abundance: .; len: 9; d_gene: .; v_gene: TRBV19; j_gene: TRBJ2-7; CDR3aa: CATHYEQYF; CDR3nt: TGTGCCACCCATTACGAGCAGTACTTC
abundance: .; len: 13; d_gene: .; v_gene: TRBV18; j_gene: TRBJ1-2; CDR3aa: CASSPGTPYGYTF; CDR3nt: TGTGCCAGCTCACCAGGGACCCCCTATGGCTACACCTTC
abundance: .; len: 15; d_gene: TRBD1; v_gene: TRBV5-1; j_gene: TRBJ2-5; CDR3aa: CASSLATGPQETQYF; CDR3nt: TGCGCCAGCAGCTTGGCGACAGGGCCGCAAGAGACCCAGTACTTC
abundance: .; len: 17; d_gene: .; v_gene: TRBV21-1; j_gene: TRBJ2-3; CDR3aa: CASSKGLVPGGTDTQYF; CDR3nt: TGTGCCAGCAGCAAAGGGCTAGTTCCGGGAGGCACAGATACGCAGTATTTT
abundance: .; len: 11; d_gene: .; v_gene: TRBV27; j_gene: TRBJ2-1; CDR3aa: CASGEAKEQFF; CDR3nt: TGTGCCAGCGGGGAGGCGAAGGAGCAGTTCTTC
abundance: .; len: 14; d_gene: TRBD2; v_gene: TRBV28; j_gene: TRBJ2-1; CDR3aa: CASGPSGRRNEQFF; CDR3nt: TGTGCCAGCGGTCCTAGCGGGAGGAGGAATGAGCAGTTCTTC
abundance: .; len: 11; d_gene: .; v_gene: TRBV7-8; j_gene: TRBJ2-7; CDR3aa: CASSFHYEQYF; CDR3nt: TGTGCCAGCAGCTTTCACTACGAGCAGTACTTC
abundance: .; len: 16; d_gene: TRBD1; v_gene: TRBV19; j_gene: TRBJ1-3; CDR3aa: CATGRGQGTSGNTIYF; CDR3nt: TGTGCCACTGGTCGAGGACAGGGGACCTCTGGAAACACCATATATTTT
abundance: .; len: 12; d_gene: .; v_gene: TRBV28; j_gene: TRBJ2-7; CDR3aa: CASSSTNYEQYF; CDR3nt: TGTGCCAGCAGTTCGACCAACTACGAGCAGTACTTC
abundance: .; len: 16; d_gene: .; v_gene: TRBV28; j_gene: TRBJ2-1; CDR3aa: CASSLRDGRVYNEQFF; CDR3nt: TGTGCCAGCAGTTTACGGGACGGGAGAGTGTACAATGAGCAGTTCTTC
abundance: .; len: 13; d_gene: .; v_gene: TRBV11-3; j_gene: TRBJ2-2; CDR3aa: CASSLGGTGELFF; CDR3nt: TGTGCCAGCAGCTTAGGGGGAACCGGGGAGCTGTTTTTT
abundance: .; len: 13; d_gene: .; v_gene: TRBV27; j_gene: TRBJ2-7; CDR3aa: CASSPKSSYEQYF; CDR3nt: TGTGCCAGCAGTCCGAAGTCCTCCTACGAGCAGTACTTC
abundance: .; len: 13; d_gene: .; v_gene: TRBV6-5; j_gene: TRBJ1-4; CDR3aa: CASSYSSREKLFF; CDR3nt: TGTGCCAGCAGTTACTCGTCCAGGGAAAAACTGTTTTTT
abundance: once; len: 13; d_gene: .; v_gene: TRBV3-1/TRBV3-2; j_gene: TRBJ2-3; CDR3aa: CASSQTQVDTQYF; CDR3nt: TGTGCCAGCAGCCAAACACAGGTGGATACGCAGTATTTT
abundance: .; len: 16; d_gene: .; v_gene: TRBV2; j_gene: TRBJ1-5; CDR3aa: CASSEAPVYSNQPQHF; CDR3nt: TGTGCCAGCAGTGAAGCTCCAGTCTATAGCAATCAGCCCCAGCATTTT
abundance: .; len: 14; d_gene: .; v_gene: TRBV19; j_gene: TRBJ2-3; CDR3aa: CASSILSGTDTQYF; CDR3nt: TGTGCCAGTAGTATTCTGAGCGGGACAGATACGCAGTATTTT
abundance: .; len: 15; d_gene: TRBD1; v_gene: TRBV2; j_gene: TRBJ1-6; CDR3aa: CASSEAGTGNSPLHF; CDR3nt: TGTGCCAGCAGTGAAGCCGGGACAGGCAATTCACCCCTCCACTTT
abundance: .; len: 16; d_gene: TRBD2; v_gene: TRBV14; j_gene: TRBJ2-1; CDR3aa: CASSLRRAGGYNEQFF; CDR3nt: TGTGCCAGCAGCCTCAGACGGGCGGGGGGGTACAATGAGCAGTTCTTC
abundance: .; len: 13; d_gene: .; v_gene: TRBV12-3/TRBV12-4; j_gene: TRBJ1-5; CDR3aa: CASTPQWNQPQHF; CDR3nt: TGTGCCAGCACCCCACAGTGGAATCAGCCCCAGCATTTT
abundance: once; len: 16; d_gene: .; v_gene: TRBV6-5; j_gene: TRBJ2-7; CDR3aa: CASSYSGGQPLNEQYF; CDR3nt: TGTGCCAGCAGTTACTCAGGGGGGCAGCCTCTAAACGAGCAGTACTTC
abundance: .; len: 16; d_gene: .; v_gene: TRBV7-6; j_gene: TRBJ2-2; CDR3aa: CASSLVGVPDTGELFF; CDR3nt: TGTGCCAGCAGCTTAGTGGGGGTCCCGGACACCGGGGAGCTGTTTTTT
abundance: few; len: 13; d_gene: .; v_gene: TRBV5-1; j_gene: TRBJ1-2; CDR3aa: CASNLGGSDGYTF; CDR3nt: TGCGCCAGCAATCTGGGGGGATCGGATGGCTACACCTTC
abundance: .; len: 14; d_gene: .; v_gene: TRBV9; j_gene: TRBJ1-3; CDR3aa: CASSPQGAGNTIYF; CDR3nt: TGTGCCAGCTCCCCACAGGGAGCTGGAAACACCATATATTTT